The clone carrying this TCR beta chain was seen only a few times. The data were taken from a study of CD8+ T cells in alopecia areata. Background on the study: Severity in treated patients was scored by percentage of scalp area affected.

The authors extracted RNA and reverse transcribed it into cDNA as the sequencing template. Repertoires were generated with immunoSEQ multiplex PCR, while TCRdb's copy carries only in-frame clones and drops some. The profile shows under 250,000 clones, under 70% of them singletons. The CDR3 loop spans 14 amino acids. Germline CDR1 SQVTM, CDR2 ANQGSEA. V lost 7 bases, J lost 9 bases, and 13 bases stayed unmatched. Treatment denoted: oral pan-JAK inhibitor, 5-10 mg twice daily. Lesional scalp tissue (obtained by punch biopsy) and peripheral blood were collected from alopecia areata patients. The chain combines TRBV29-1 with TRBJ2-1, with 9 bases that match TRBD1. The sequencing used CD4+ T cells sorted from blood, collected at approximately week 44, from a patient treated with tofacitinib. The receptor comes from a human donor with alopecia areata. CDR3 protein: CSGSIGQGSSEQFF. The DNA for the CDR3 is TGCAGCGGATCAATCGGACAGGGGAGTAGTGAGCAGTTCTTC.